This TCR beta chain was sequenced in a study of beta chain features in type 1 diabetes. Sequencing targeted expressed TCRB transcripts, as all isolated RNA had been reverse transcribed. Sequencing used immunoSEQ multiplex PCR; TCRdb keeps in-frame clones, though not all of them. This sample carries some 150,000 clones, around a tenth of them seen once, and the ten largest clones take almost 0.65%. Overall study findings and caveats: Researchers cautioned that cDNA sequencing could over-represent cells with high TCR expression. People with Type 1 diabetes carried modestly yet significantly shorter TCRB CDR3s in all four CD4+ subsets.

Of note for this clone: Its target is not known.

Deletions cut 10 bases from V and 5 bases from J, with 11 bases between. The CDR3 runs 11 residues. Germline V gene lookup returns CDR1 ENHRY and CDR2 SYGVKD. The rearrangement links TRBV10-3 to TRBJ2-5; D uncertain. The sequenced sample consisted of central memory CD4+ T cells from blood. The clonotype originates from a woman aged 35 to 49 in good health. The chain's CDR3 is CATELEETQYF. The CDR3 nucleotides read TGTGCCACAGAGTTGGAGGAGACCCAGTACTTC.